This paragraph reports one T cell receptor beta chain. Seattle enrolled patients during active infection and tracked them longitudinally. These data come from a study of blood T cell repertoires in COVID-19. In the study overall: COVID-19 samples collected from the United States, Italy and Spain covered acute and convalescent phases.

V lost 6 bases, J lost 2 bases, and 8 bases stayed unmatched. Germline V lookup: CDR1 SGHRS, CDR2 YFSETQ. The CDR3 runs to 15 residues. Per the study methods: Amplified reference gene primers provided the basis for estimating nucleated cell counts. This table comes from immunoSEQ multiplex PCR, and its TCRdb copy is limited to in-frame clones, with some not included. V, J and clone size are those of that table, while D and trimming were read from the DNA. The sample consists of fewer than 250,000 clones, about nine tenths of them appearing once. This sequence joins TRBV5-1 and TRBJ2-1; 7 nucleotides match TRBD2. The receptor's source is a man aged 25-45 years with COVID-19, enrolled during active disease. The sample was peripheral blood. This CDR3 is CASTTSGATYNEQFF. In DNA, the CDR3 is TGCGCCAGCACCACAAGCGGGGCCACCTACAATGAGCAGTTCTTC.